This T cell receptor beta chain was captured by sequencing in a study of CD8+CD57+ T cells in acquired aplastic anemia. The germline V gene has CDR1 DFQATT and CDR2 SNEGSKA (reference sequence). Deletions cut 6 bases from V and 3 bases from J, with 15 bases between. The CDR3 totals 13 residues. Genomic DNA was employed as the template in profiling TCR beta VDJ and CDR3. TCRdb reprocessed the reads via MiXCR and lists one record per CDR3 protein. In the table there are under 350,000 distinct CDR3 sequences, about 50% of which are singletons. Previously, flow cytometry had revealed CD8+CD57+ cell expansion in the patients chosen for sequencing.

The clonotype was recovered from a human donor with aplastic anemia. V gene TRBV20-1 combines with J gene TRBJ2-7; D ambiguous. Material for sequencing was sorted CD4+, CD8+, or CD8+CD57+ T cells (not recorded which) from PBMCs. CDR3 in amino acids: CSAAGDLGYEQYF. The CDR3, as DNA: TGCAGTGCGGCCGGAGATCTAGGCTACGAGCAGTACTTC.